The entry that follows covers one T cell receptor beta chain sequence. Its antigen is not known. Trimming shortened V by 3 bases and J by 0 bases, and 16 bases separated the two germline ends. Germline-derived CDR1 and CDR2 are SGHRS and YFSETQ. The CDR3 is 17 residues long. The table came from immunoSEQ multiplex PCR; TCRdb's copy has only in-frame clones and leaves some out. The repertoire holds fewer than 800,000 clones, around 92% seen once, with about 1.5% in the top ten. The sample is drawn from a study of Ad26.COV2.S vaccination and SARS-CoV-2 variants. Study-wide background: By the intramuscular route, Ad26.COV2.S was given once, or twice 56 days apart. Study-wide results and limits: It was vaccine recipients, not placebo recipients, who had the higher spike-specific TCR breadth.

Documented treatment: 15 to 20 received Ad26.COV2.S at low or high dose, single or two shots; roughly five received placebo; per-sample allocation not given. Following the first vaccine or placebo injection, samples were taken on day 63. The chain employs TRBV5-1 and TRBJ1-3; D not resolved. Source: peripheral blood, taken in a trial of Ad26.COV2.S vaccine versus placebo. This clonotype was sampled from a person between 18 and 60 years old who received the Ad26.COV2.S COVID-19 vaccine or a placebo. The CDR3: CASSWAPGGDSGNTIYF. The CDR3 DNA reads TGCGCCAGCAGCTGGGCCCCAGGAGGCGACTCTGGAAACACCATATATTTT. The full variable domain, with the rest looked up from reference TRBV5-1 and TRBJ1-3, is KAGVTQTPRYLIKTRGQQVTLSCSPISGHRSVSWYQQTPGQGLQFLFEYFSETQRNKGNFPGRFSGRQFSNSRSEMNVSTLELGDSALYLCASSWAPGGDSGNTIYFGEGSWLTVV.